Described below is a single T cell receptor (beta chain) sequence and its context. The antigen is unknown. The data were obtained in a study of cytomegalovirus exposure and HLA in healthy donors. Study conclusions and caveats: Immune exposure data for these donors was limited to CMV serostatus. The likely origin of a cluster of highly shared sequence variants was a sequencing artifact.

Primers for the PCR totalled 60 Vbeta and 13 Jbeta. Profiling relied on immunoSEQ multiplex PCR, and the TCRdb table lists in-frame clones only, not all of them. The data contain about 160,000 clones, approximately 77% of them seen just once; the ten biggest clones take up 2.2%. The germline V and J ends were trimmed by 2 bases and 12 bases, with 20 bases remaining between them. In germline, CDR1 is MNHEY, CDR2 SVGAGI. The CDR3 runs to 14 residues. Sequencing input: PBMCs. The receptor was derived from a man in his fifties or sixties in good health and CMV-seropositive. This chain uses TRBV6-5 with TRBJ2-7; TRBD1 might be the D (5 bases). This chain's CDR3 is CASSYTLDMTDWYF. DNA of the CDR3: TGTGCCAGCAGTTACACGCTAGACATGACAGACTGGTACTTC.